This passage covers 25 T cell receptor beta chains from one sample sequenced in a study of T-cell reconstitution after alpha-beta-depleted transplantation in children. During its preparation, the TCRbeta library received unique molecular identifiers. TCRdb fed the PCR reads into MiXCR, producing one record per CDR3 protein. Among some 240,000 distinct CDR3 sequences, 12% were seen once, and the ten largest hold roughly 2.6%. Sequencing used PBMCs from the stem cell graft donor, obtained from the stem cell graft. These receptors all come from a human donor who donated a stem cell graft to a child with acute lymphoblastic leukemia.

This clonotype was seen at least ten times. The chain uses TRBV3-1 and TRBJ2-7; weak D call: TRBD2 (6 bases). Germline loops: CDR1 LGHDT, CDR2 YNNKEL (reference sequence). Trimming pared 3 bases from V and 4 bases from J, leaving 7 bases between. The CDR3 is 12 residues long. The CDR3 bases are TGTGCCAGCAGCCAGGGGGGATACGAGCAGTACTTC. It is translated as CASSQGGYEQYF.

This clonotype has ten or more counts. The CDR3 reads CASSLGPGGDSPLHF. In DNA form, the CDR3 reads TGCGCCAGCAGCTTGGGTCCAGGCGGTGATTCACCCCTCCACTTT. The chain combines TRBV5-1 with TRBJ1-6; D not certain. Germline CDR1 SGHRS, CDR2 YFSETQ. There are 15 residues in the CDR3. Trimming stripped 0 bases from V and 8 bases from J, with 12 bases between.

The sample holds many counts of this clonotype. V and J are TRBV6-2 or TRBV6-3 and TRBJ2-5; the match to TRBD1 covers 11 bases. The CDR3 covers 16 residues. CDR1 is MNHEY and CDR2 is SVGEGT in the germline V gene. V was clipped by 6 bases and J by 5 bases; unmatched bases: 11. The CDR3 loop is CASRRLGQGASETQYF. The CDR3 DNA reads as TGTGCCAGCAGGCGACTAGGACAGGGGGCATCGGAGACCCAGTACTTC.

This clonotype has only a few counts. The rearrangement links TRBV9 to TRBJ2-2, with 10 bases identical to TRBD2. The CDR3 spans 15 residues. CDR1 is SGDLS, CDR2 YYNGEE, per germline. The ends lost 3 bases at V and 8 bases at J; junction bases unmatched: 7. The CDR3 sequence: CASSDEAGGVGELFF. The CDR3 DNA reads as TGTGCCAGCAGCGATGAAGCGGGAGGGGTGGGGGAGCTGTTTTTT.

This clonotype was counted only a few times. V and J are TRBV6-2 or TRBV6-3 and TRBJ2-1; possibly TRBD1 for D (6 bases). CDR3 length: 17 amino acids. Deletions cut 2 bases from V and 2 bases from J, with 16 bases between. Germline V gene lookup returns CDR1 MNHEY and CDR2 SVGEGT. The CDR3 spells CASSYHYRQAPYNEQFF. Written as DNA, the CDR3 is TGTGCCAGCAGTTACCACTATCGACAGGCGCCCTACAATGAGCAGTTCTTC.

This clonotype was observed at least ten times. The chain is built from TRBV7-3 and TRBJ2-3, with D possibly matching TRBD1 (7 bases). The CDR3 runs to 15 residues. Trimming pared 5 bases from V and 1 base from J, leaving 13 bases between. Germline V CDR1 and CDR2: SGHTA, FQGTGA. The CDR3 here is CASSTDREGTDTQYF. CDR3 nucleotide sequence: TGTGCCAGCAGCACCGACAGGGAGGGCACAGATACGCAGTATTTT. Full variable domain (rest looked up from reference TRBV7-3 and TRBJ2-3): GAGVSQTPSNKVTEKGKYVELRCDPISGHTALYWYRQSLGQGPEFLIYFQGTGAADDSGLPNDRFFAVRPEGSVSTLKIQRTERGDSAVYLCASSTDREGTDTQYFGPGTRLTVL.

This clonotype was counted at least ten times. CDR3 sequence reads: CASSKAGANVLTF. The CDR3, as DNA: TGTGCCAGCAGTAAAGCTGGGGCCAACGTCCTGACTTTC. The J gene is TRBJ2-6, the V gene TRBV27, with D unresolved. Per germline, CDR1 MNHEY and CDR2 SMNVEV (reference sequence). The V gene lost 5 bases and the J gene lost 2 bases, with 4 bases spanning the gap. The CDR3 runs to 13 residues. Full variable domain (outside the CDR3, taken from reference TRBV27 and TRBJ2-6): EAQVTQNPRYLITVTGKKLTVTCSQNMNHEYMSWYRQDPGLGLRQIYYSMNVEVTDKGDVPEGYKVSRKEKRNFPLILESPSPNQTSLYFCASSKAGANVLTFGAGSRLTVL.

This clonotype was picked up many times. This chain joins TRBV29-1 and TRBJ1-1; 7 bases fit TRBD1. The germline V gene encodes CDR1 SQVTM and CDR2 ANQGSEA. Unmatched junction bases numbered 25, after V lost 7 bases and J lost 2 bases. CDR3 length: 19 residues. DNA for the CDR3: TGCAGCGCCTCCACTCCCCGGAGACAGGGCCCGCGAACCAACACTGAAGCTTTCTTT. This sequence encodes CSASTPRRQGPRTNTEAFF.

Regarding this clonotype: This could be a read error, since a much larger clone is one nucleotide away. Without the conserved terminal phenylalanine or tryptophan, this CDR3 likely stems from a read error. This sequence joins TRBV5-1 and TRBJ1-1, with D hard to call. V was pared by 4 bases and J by 1 base, with 14 bases between. Germline CDR1 reads SGHRS; CDR2 reads YFSETQ. This CDR3 is built from 15 residues. The CDR3 DNA is TGCGCCAGCAGCGGGAAGACTTTTGGGAACACTGAAGCTTTCTTA. Residues: CASSGKTFGNTEAFL.

Points on this clonotype: A much larger clone differs from this one at a single base, so this may be a read error. The rearrangement links TRBV28 to TRBJ2-5; tentative D call: TRBD2 (6 bases). V lost 6 bases and J 5 bases, leaving 31 bases between the germline ends. Germline lookup yields CDR1 MDHEN and CDR2 SYDVKM. The CDR3 spans 19 residues. This CDR3 reads CASRESYGTRTLGDETQYF. The CDR3 DNA reads TGTGCCAGCAGAGAGTCTTATGGGACTCGTACTCTTGGCGATGAGACCCAGTACTTC.

This clonotype was counted many times. This chain joins TRBV20-1 and TRBJ2-5; D possibly corresponds to TRBD1 (6 bases). CDR1 DFQATT and CDR2 SNEGSKA come from the germline V gene (reference sequence). V was trimmed by 5 bases and J by 4 bases, leaving 17 bases between them. The CDR3 sequence is 14 residues long. CDR3 amino acids: CSAFDRSNRETQYF. CDR3 DNA sequence: TGCAGTGCTTTCGACAGGAGTAACAGAGAGACCCAGTACTTC.

This clonotype appeared many times. This chain joins TRBV20-1 and TRBJ2-7, with 11 positions matching TRBD2. V shed 6 bases and J 5 bases; nucleotides not matched to a gene: 12. This CDR3 comprises 15 residues. Germline V gene lookup returns CDR1 DFQATT and CDR2 SNEGSKA (reference sequence). The CDR3 loop is CSALGRLAGGNEQYF. The CDR3 DNA reads as TGCAGTGCCCTCGGGAGGCTAGCGGGGGGAAACGAGCAGTACTTC.

This clonotype was seen many times. J is TRBJ1-4 and V is TRBV7-9; a weak D match, TRBD1 (6 bases). The V and J ends lost 5 bases and 4 bases respectively, with 14 bases between them. The CDR3 length is 15 residues. Per germline, CDR1 SEHNR and CDR2 FQNEAQ (reference sequence). DNA for the CDR3: TGTGCCAGCAGCCCGGACAGTCGATATAATGAAAAACTGTTTTTT. Its protein product is CASSPDSRYNEKLFF.

This clonotype appeared many times. This CDR3 is CASSKAQGHLEPYEQYF. Here the CDR3 DNA reads TGTGCCAGCAGCAAAGCCCAAGGACACCTTGAACCCTACGAGCAGTACTTC. This chain connects TRBV21-1 to TRBJ2-7; the D segment call TRBD1 is taken from the table without a DNA check. TRBV21-1 has pseudogene status. This CDR3 comprises 17 residues.

In this sample, this clonotype turned up many times. The genes are TRBV7-9 and TRBJ2-7; 12 bases fit TRBD2. The CDR3 contains 16 residues. Germline assignment: CDR1 SEHNR and CDR2 FQNEAQ (reference sequence). The ends lost 8 bases at V and 3 bases at J; junction bases unmatched: 11. The CDR3 DNA follows: TGTGCCAGCGCGGGTACTAGCGGGGGGCTTGTCTACGAGCAGTACTTC. This codes for CASAGTSGGLVYEQYF.

This clonotype occurred a few times. The rearrangement links TRBV18 to TRBJ2-7, with 13 nucleotides matching TRBD2. The germline V gene encodes CDR1 KGHSH and CDR2 LQKENI. This CDR3 region has 15 residues. The ends lost 2 bases at V and 2 bases at J; junction bases unmatched: 0. The chain's CDR3 is CASSPGTSGAYEQYF. Written as DNA, the CDR3 is TGTGCCAGCTCACCAGGGACTAGCGGGGCCTACGAGCAGTACTTC.

This clonotype was detected many times. The V gene is TRBV18, the J gene TRBJ1-2; 8 positions agree with TRBD1. V was pared by 3 bases and J by 5 bases, with 11 bases of the junction left unmatched. Germline CDR1 reads KGHSH; CDR2 reads LQKENI. The CDR3 sequence is 16 residues long. The CDR3 spells CASSPRDRGLLYGYTF. For the CDR3, the DNA is TGTGCCAGCTCACCGCGAGACAGGGGCCTTTTGTATGGCTACACCTTC.

This clonotype was recorded at least ten times. The chain recombines TRBV5-1 with TRBJ2-6; D perhaps matches TRBD2 (6 bases). V was cut by 4 bases and J by 0 bases, with 11 bases left in between. Germline CDR1 reads SGHRS; CDR2 reads YFSETQ. The CDR3 runs 16 residues. CDR3 nucleotides: TGCGCCAGCAGCGGCGGGGTCTCCTCTGGGGCCAACGTCCTGACTTTC. Encoded protein: CASSGGVSSGANVLTF.

This clonotype was seen ten or more times. The chain carries TRBV21-1 and TRBJ2-7; the D segment call TRBD1 is taken from the table without a DNA check. TRBV21-1 is reported as a pseudogene. This CDR3 comprises 18 residues. CDR3 residues: CASSTPASGTGGLYEQYF. In nucleotides, the CDR3 is TGTGCCAGCAGCACCCCGGCGTCCGGGACAGGGGGCCTCTACGAGCAGTACTTC.

This clonotype appeared many times. The J gene is TRBJ2-2, the V gene TRBV5-5; D remains unclear. The germline V gene has CDR1 SGHKS and CDR2 YYEKEE (reference sequence). Trimming removed 0 bases from V and 4 bases from J, with 10 bases in between. This CDR3 has 15 amino acids. The CDR3 is CASSLGRSITGELFF. Written as DNA, the CDR3 is TGTGCCAGCAGCTTGGGACGTTCAATCACCGGGGAGCTGTTTTTT.

This clonotype appeared many times. The V call is TRBV15, the J call TRBJ1-5; D is unresolved. Trimming removed 4 bases at V and 9 bases at J, with 13 bases between. Germline CDR1 and CDR2: LNHNV and YYDKDF (reference sequence). The CDR3 is made up of 13 amino acids. This chain's CDR3 is CATSIELPGPQHF. CDR3 nucleotides: TGTGCCACCAGCATAGAGCTCCCGGGGCCCCAGCATTTT. Looking up the rest from reference TRBV15 and TRBJ1-5 gives the full variable domain: DAMVIQNPRYQVTQFGKPVTLSCSQTLNHNVMYWYQQKSSQAPKLLFHYYDKDFNNEADTPDNFQSRRPNTSFCFLDIRSPGLGDTAMYLCATSIELPGPQHFGDGTRLSIL.

The rearrangement uses TRBV7-3 and TRBJ2-3; 11 bases map to TRBD2. The CDR3 spans 15 residues. V lost 5 bases to trimming and J lost 4 bases; unmatched junction nucleotides: 5. Germline V gene sequence: CDR1 SGHTA, CDR2 FQGTGA. This CDR3 is CASSPGTSGADTQYF. The DNA for the CDR3 is TGTGCCAGCAGCCCCGGGACTAGCGGAGCAGATACGCAGTATTTT.

This clonotype was seen ten or more times. V usage is TRBV11-2 and J usage is TRBJ2-3; D is ambiguous. The V end was cut by 5 bases, the J end by 2 bases, with 14 bases between. The CDR3 spans 15 residues. Per the germline V gene, CDR1 is SGHAT and CDR2 is FQNNGV. CDR3 sequence reads: CASSAEWRFTDTQYF. In DNA form, the CDR3 reads TGTGCCAGCAGCGCGGAGTGGCGGTTCACAGATACGCAGTATTTT.

This clonotype was seen at least ten times. The chain uses TRBV7-6 and TRBJ2-3; no reliable D call. Trimming removed 2 bases at V and 1 base at J, with 7 bases between. Germline V gives CDR1 SGHVS, CDR2 FNYEAQ. CDR3 size: 14 residues. CDR3 protein: CASSLRLGTDTQYF. The CDR3, as DNA: TGTGCCAGCAGCTTACGACTTGGCACAGATACGCAGTATTTT.

This clonotype has a count of ten or more. DNA for the CDR3: TGTGCCAGCAGCCAAGCGTGGAGCGAGCAGTACTTC. It encodes CASSQAWSEQYF. The V and J genes are TRBV3-1 and TRBJ2-7; unclear D gene. Trimming stripped 1 base from V and 6 bases from J, with 7 bases between. CDR3 length: 12 residues. The germline gives CDR1 LGHDT, CDR2 YNNKEL (reference sequence).